The 7 T cell receptor beta chains below were found in one sample sequenced in a study of blood T cell repertoires in COVID-19. This table comes from immunoSEQ multiplex PCR, and its TCRdb copy is limited to in-frame clones, with some not included. The sample holds fewer than 450,000 clones; approximately 85% are singletons and the top ten take over 2%. Sequenced: PBMCs or T cells enriched from blood (not recorded which). Receptors originate from a woman between 40 and 55 years old with acute COVID-19.

For the CDR3, the DNA is TGTGCCAGCAGCGCGGGACTGAATCGTGACACCGGGGAGCTGTTTTTT. Its protein is CASSAGLNRDTGELFF. This rearrangement joins TRBV5-4 to TRBJ2-2; D is possibly TRBD2 (6 bases). The CDR3 contains 16 residues. V lost 4 bases and J 3 bases, leaving 16 bases between the germline ends. Germline values: CDR1 SGHNT, CDR2 YYREEE (reference sequence).

The genes are TRBV5-4 and TRBJ2-3; 12 bases match TRBD2. V was pared by 4 bases and J by 2 bases, with 17 bases of the junction left unmatched. Germline CDR1 reads SGHNT; CDR2 reads YYREEE (reference sequence). The CDR3 covers 20 residues. The CDR3 region is CASSPSSALAGGTYTDTQYF. The DNA for the CDR3 is TGTGCCAGCAGCCCCTCCTCGGCGCTAGCGGGGGGGACTTACACAGATACGCAGTATTTT.

The chain links TRBV20-1 to TRBJ1-4; 7 positions match TRBD1. The V gene's germline CDR1 is DFQATT and CDR2 SNEGSKA (reference sequence). This CDR3 contains 14 residues. V shed 4 bases and J 5 bases; nucleotides not matched to a gene: 7. CDR3 coding DNA: TGCAGTGCTATTGATGGCAGGGGGAATGAAAAACTGTTTTTT. Translated, it gives CSAIDGRGNEKLFF.

The rearrangement links TRBV5-6 to TRBJ1-5; 8 positions agree with TRBD1. The V gene end was trimmed by 3 bases and the J gene end by 0 bases; junction bases not matched to a gene: 5. The CDR3 has 16 amino acids. Germline assignment: CDR1 SGHDT and CDR2 YYEEEE. The CDR3 sequence: CASSSWTGYSNQPQHF. Here the CDR3 DNA reads TGTGCCAGCAGCTCCTGGACAGGGTATAGCAATCAGCCCCAGCATTTT.

This clone appeared many times. The rearrangement uses TRBV7-9 and TRBJ1-3, with D maybe TRBD1 (5 bases). Germline CDR1 is SEHNR and CDR2 is FQNEAQ (reference sequence). Trimming removed 4 bases from V and 0 bases from J, with 10 bases in between. CDR3 size: 15 residues. In DNA, the CDR3 is TGTGCCAGCAGCTACGACACAGGCTCTGGAAACACCATATATTTT. Its protein product is CASSYDTGSGNTIYF.

This clone was counted a single time. The rearrangement uses TRBV19 and TRBJ1-1; 7 bases match TRBD1. The CDR3 has 13 amino acids. The junction had 4 bases not matched to a gene; V was cut back by 0 bases and J by 9 bases. Germline V gene sequence: CDR1 LNHDA, CDR2 SQIVND (reference sequence). The DNA for the CDR3 is TGTGCCAGTAGTATAGAACAGGGGAGGAAAGCTTTCTTT. It translates to CASSIEQGRKAFF.

The chain has TRBV2 and TRBJ1-2; 7 nucleotides match TRBD1. CDR1 and CDR2 from the germline V gene are SNHLY and FYNNEI. The V and J ends lost 5 bases and 3 bases, in that order; junction bases with no gene match: 9. CDR3 length: 15 amino acids. In nucleotides, the CDR3 is TGTGCCAGCAGTCGACACCAGGGACAGCACTATGGCTACACCTTC. It codes for CASSRHQGQHYGYTF.